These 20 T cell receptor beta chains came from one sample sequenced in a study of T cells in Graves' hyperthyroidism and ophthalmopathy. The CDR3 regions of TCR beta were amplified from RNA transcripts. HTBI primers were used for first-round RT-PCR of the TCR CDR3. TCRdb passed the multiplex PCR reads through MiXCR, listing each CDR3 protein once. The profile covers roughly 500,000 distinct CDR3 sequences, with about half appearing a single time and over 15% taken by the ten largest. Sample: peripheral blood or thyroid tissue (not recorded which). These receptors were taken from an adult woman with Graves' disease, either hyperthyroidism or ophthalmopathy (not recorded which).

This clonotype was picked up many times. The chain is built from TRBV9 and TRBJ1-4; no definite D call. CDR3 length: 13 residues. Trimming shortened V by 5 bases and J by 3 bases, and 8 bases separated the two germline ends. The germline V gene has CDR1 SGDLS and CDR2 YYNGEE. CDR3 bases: TGTGCCAGCAGTAAAGGTCCTAATGAAAAACTGTTTTTT. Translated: CASSKGPNEKLFF. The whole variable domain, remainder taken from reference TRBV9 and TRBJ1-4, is DSGVTQTPKHLITATGQRVTLRCSPRSGDLSVYWYQQSLDQGLQFLIQYYNGEERAKGNILERFSAQQFPDLHSELNLSSLELGDSALYFCASSKGPNEKLFFGSGTQLSVL.

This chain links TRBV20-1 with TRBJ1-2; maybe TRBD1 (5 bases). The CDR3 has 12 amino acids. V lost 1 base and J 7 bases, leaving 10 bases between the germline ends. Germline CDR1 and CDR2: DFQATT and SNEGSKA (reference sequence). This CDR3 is CSARVGGGGYTF. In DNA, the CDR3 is TGCAGTGCTAGAGTGGGGGGGGGTGGCTACACCTTC.

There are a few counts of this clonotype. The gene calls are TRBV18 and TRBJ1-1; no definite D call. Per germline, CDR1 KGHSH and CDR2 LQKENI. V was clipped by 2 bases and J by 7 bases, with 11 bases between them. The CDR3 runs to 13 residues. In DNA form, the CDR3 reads TGTGCCAGCTCACCAACGAGGGCTAATGAAGCTTTCTTT. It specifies CASSPTRANEAFF.

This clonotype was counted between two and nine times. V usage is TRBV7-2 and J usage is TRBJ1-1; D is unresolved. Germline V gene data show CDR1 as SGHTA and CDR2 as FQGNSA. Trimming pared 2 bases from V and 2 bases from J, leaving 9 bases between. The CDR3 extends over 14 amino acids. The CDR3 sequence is CASSLRMGNTEAFF. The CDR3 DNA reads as TGTGCCAGCAGCTTAAGAATGGGAAACACTGAAGCTTTCTTT.

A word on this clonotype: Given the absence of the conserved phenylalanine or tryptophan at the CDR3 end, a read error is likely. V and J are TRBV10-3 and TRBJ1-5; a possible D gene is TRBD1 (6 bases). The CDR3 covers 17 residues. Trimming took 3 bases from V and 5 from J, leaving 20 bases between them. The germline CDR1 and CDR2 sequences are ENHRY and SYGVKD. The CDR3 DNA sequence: TGTGCCATCAGTGAAGTGGATACCAGGGGATGGGATCAGCCCCAGCATCTT. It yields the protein CAISEVDTRGWDQPQHL.

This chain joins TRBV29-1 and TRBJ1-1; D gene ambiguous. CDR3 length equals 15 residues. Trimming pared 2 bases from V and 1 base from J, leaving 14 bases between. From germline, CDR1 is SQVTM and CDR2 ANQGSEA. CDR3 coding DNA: TGCAGCGTTGAAACCCCTGATAGTCGGAACACTGAAGCTTTCTTT. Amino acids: CSVETPDSRNTEAFF. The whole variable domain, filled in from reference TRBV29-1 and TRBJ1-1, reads SAVISQKPSRDICQRGTSLTIQCQVDSQVTMMFWYRQQPGQSLTLIATANQGSEATYESGFVIDKFPISRPNLTFSTLTVSNMSPEDSSIYLCSVETPDSRNTEAFFGQGTRLTVV.

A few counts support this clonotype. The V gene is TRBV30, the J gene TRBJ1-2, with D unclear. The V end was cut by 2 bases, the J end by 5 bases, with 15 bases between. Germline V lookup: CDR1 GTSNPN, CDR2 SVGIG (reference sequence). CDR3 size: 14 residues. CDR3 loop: CAWSTSADFYGYTF. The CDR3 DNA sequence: TGTGCCTGGAGTACATCGGCGGACTTTTATGGCTACACCTTC.

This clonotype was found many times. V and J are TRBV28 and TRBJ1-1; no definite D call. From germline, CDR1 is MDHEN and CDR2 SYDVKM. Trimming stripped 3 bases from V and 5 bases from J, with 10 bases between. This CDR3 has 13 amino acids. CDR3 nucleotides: TGTGCCAGCAGTTTGATTGACAAGACTGAAGCTTTCTTT. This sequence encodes CASSLIDKTEAFF.

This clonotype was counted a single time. DNA for the CDR3: TGCAGCGTTGAAGGAGGGGGCGGATTTTTTGGCTACACCTTC. This translates into CSVEGGGGFFGYTF. The rearrangement links TRBV29-1 to TRBJ1-2; 7 bases agree with TRBD1. Germline CDR1 reads SQVTM; CDR2 reads ANQGSEA. J was trimmed by 7 bases and V by 1 base; bases with no gene match: 9. This CDR3 is 14 amino acids long.

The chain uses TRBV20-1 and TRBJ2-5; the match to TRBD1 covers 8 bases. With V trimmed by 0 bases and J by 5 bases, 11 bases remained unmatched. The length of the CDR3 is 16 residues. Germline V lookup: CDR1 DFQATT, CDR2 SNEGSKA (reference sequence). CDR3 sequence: CSARDPPGQGMETQYF. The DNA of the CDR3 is TGCAGTGCTAGAGATCCCCCAGGACAGGGAATGGAGACCCAGTACTTC.

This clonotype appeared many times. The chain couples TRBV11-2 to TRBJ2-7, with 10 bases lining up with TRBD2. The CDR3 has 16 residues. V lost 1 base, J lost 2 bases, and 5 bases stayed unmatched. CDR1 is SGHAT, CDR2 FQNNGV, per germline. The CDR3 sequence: CASSLVLLAGAYEQYF. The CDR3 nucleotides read TGTGCCAGCAGCTTAGTTTTGCTAGCGGGGGCCTACGAGCAGTACTTC.

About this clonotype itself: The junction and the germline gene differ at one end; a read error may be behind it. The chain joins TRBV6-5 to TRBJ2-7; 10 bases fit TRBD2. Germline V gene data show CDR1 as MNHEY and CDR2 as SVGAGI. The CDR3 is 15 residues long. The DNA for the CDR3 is TGTGCCAGCAGCCAAGGGACTAGCGACTACGGGGAGCTGTACTTC. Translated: CASSQGTSDYGELYF.

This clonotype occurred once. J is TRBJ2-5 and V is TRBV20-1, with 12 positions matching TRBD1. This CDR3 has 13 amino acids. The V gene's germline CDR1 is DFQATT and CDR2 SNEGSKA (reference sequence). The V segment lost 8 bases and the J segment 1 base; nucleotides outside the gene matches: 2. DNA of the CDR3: TGCAGTCCGGGACAGGGGGCCCAAGAGACCCAGTACTTC. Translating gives CSPGQGAQETQYF.

CDR3 nucleotides: TGTGCCACCGCCGGTGTAGGGTCTGGGGCCAACGTCCTGACTTTC. Translated, it gives CATAGVGSGANVLTF. This sequence joins TRBV15 and TRBJ2-6; D ambiguous. The V end was cut by 8 bases, the J end by 1 base, with 12 bases between. This CDR3 is built from 15 residues. CDR1 LNHNV and CDR2 YYDKDF come from the germline V gene (reference sequence).

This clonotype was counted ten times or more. This CDR3 reads CATSTPSGSVQYF. CDR3 bases: TGTGCCACCAGCACCCCTAGCGGGAGTGTGCAGTATTTT. V usage is TRBV15 and J usage is TRBJ2-3, with 10 bases aligning to TRBD2. V shed 4 bases, J shed 11 bases, and the junction held 6 bases outside the gene matches. The germline V gene encodes CDR1 LNHNV and CDR2 YYDKDF (reference sequence). The CDR3 runs 13 residues.

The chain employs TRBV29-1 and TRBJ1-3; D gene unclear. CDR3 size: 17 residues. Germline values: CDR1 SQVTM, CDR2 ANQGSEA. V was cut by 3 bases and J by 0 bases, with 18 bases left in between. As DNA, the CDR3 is TGCAGCGTTGATAAGTTGGAGACTGGCTACTCTGGAAACACCATATATTTT. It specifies CSVDKLETGYSGNTIYF. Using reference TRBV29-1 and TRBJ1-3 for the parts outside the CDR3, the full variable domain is SAVISQKPSRDICQRGTSLTIQCQVDSQVTMMFWYRQQPGQSLTLIATANQGSEATYESGFVIDKFPISRPNLTFSTLTVSNMSPEDSSIYLCSVDKLETGYSGNTIYFGEGSWLTVV.

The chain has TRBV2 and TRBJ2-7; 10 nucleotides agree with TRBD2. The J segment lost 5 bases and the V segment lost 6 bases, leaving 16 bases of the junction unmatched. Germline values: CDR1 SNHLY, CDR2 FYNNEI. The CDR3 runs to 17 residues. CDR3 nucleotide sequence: TGTGCCAGCAGCCAAGAAGTCGGGCTAGCGGGAGCCAACGAGCAGTACTTC. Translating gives CASSQEVGLAGANEQYF.

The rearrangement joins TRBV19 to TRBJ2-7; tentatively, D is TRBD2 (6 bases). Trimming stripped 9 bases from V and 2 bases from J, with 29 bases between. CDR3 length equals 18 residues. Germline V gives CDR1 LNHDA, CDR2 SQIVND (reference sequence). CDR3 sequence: CASSVGSADSGFPYEQYF. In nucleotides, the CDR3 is TGTGCCAGCAGCGTAGGGTCGGCGGATAGCGGATTTCCCTACGAGCAGTACTTC.

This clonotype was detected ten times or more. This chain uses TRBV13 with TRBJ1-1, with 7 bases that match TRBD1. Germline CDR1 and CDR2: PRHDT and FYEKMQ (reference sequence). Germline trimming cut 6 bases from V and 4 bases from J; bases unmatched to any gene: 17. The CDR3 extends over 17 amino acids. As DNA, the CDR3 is TGTGCCAGCAGACCCACCGGGACAGTTCCTACAGGCACTGAAGCTTTCTTT. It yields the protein CASRPTGTVPTGTEAFF.

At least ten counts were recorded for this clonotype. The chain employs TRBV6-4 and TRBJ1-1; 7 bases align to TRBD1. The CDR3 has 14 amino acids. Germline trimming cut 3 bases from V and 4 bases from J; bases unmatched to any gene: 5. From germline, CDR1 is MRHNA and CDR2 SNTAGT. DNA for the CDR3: TGTGCCAGCAGTGAAGAAGGGGGCACCACTGAAGCTTTCTTT. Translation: CASSEEGGTTEAFF.